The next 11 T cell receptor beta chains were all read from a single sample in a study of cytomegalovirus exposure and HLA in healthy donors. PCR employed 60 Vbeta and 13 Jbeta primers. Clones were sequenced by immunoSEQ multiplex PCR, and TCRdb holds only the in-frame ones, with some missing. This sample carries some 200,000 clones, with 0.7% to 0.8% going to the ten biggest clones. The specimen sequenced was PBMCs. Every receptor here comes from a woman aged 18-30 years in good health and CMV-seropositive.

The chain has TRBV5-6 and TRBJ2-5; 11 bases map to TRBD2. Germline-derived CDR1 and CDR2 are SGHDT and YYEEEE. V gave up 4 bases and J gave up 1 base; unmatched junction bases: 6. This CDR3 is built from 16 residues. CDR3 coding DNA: TGTGCCAGCAGCCAGCCTAGCGGGGGGATCCAAGAGACCCAGTACTTC. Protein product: CASSQPSGGIQETQYF.

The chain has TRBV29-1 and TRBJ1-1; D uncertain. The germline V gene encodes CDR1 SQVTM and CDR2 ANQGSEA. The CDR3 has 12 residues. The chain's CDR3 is CSGRKLNTEAFF. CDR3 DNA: TGCAGTGGCAGGAAGCTGAACACTGAAGCTTTCTTT.

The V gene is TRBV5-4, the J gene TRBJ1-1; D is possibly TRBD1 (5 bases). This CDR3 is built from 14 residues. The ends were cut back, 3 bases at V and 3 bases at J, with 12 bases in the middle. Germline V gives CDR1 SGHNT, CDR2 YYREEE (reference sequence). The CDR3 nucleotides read TGTGCCAGCAGCTCTATGGGGGGGGACACTGAAGCTTTCTTT. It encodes CASSSMGGDTEAFF.

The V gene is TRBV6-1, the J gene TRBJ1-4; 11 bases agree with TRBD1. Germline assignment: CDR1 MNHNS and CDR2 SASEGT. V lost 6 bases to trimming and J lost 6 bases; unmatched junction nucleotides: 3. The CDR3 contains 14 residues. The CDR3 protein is CASSGTGGYEKLFF. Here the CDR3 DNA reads TGTGCCAGCAGCGGGACAGGGGGTTATGAAAAACTGTTTTTT.

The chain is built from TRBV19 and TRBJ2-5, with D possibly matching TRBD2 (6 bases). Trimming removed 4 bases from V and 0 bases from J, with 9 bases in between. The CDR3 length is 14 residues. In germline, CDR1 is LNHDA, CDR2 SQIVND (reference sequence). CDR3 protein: CASSTLAYQETQYF. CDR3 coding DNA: TGTGCCAGTAGTACTCTAGCGTACCAAGAGACCCAGTACTTC.

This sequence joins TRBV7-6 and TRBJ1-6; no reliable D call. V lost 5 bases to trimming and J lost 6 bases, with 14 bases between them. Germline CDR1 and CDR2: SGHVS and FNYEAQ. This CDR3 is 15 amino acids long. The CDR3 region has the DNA TGTGCCAGCAGCCTTACAGCCGTATCTAATTCACCCCTCCACTTT. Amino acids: CASSLTAVSNSPLHF.

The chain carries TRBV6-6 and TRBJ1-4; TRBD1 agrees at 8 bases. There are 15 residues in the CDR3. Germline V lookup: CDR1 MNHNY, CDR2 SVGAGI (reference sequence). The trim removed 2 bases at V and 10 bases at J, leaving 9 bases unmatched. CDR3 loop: CASSYLDREFAKLFF. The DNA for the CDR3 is TGTGCCAGCAGTTACCTGGACAGGGAGTTCGCAAAACTGTTTTTT.

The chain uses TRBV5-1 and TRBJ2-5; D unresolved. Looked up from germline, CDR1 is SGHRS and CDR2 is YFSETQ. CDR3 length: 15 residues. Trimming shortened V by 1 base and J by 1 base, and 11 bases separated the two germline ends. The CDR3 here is CASSLISASQETQYF. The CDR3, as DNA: TGCGCCAGCAGCTTGATTTCCGCTAGCCAAGAGACCCAGTACTTC.

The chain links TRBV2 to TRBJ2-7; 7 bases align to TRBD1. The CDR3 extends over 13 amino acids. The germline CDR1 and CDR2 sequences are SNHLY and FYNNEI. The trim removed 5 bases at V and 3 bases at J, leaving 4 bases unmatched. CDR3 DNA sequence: TGTGCCAGCAGTCCCCGGGACAGCTACGAGCAGTACTTC. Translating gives CASSPRDSYEQYF. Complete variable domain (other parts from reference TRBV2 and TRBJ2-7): EPEVTQTPSHQVTQMGQEVILRCVPISNHLYFYWYRQILGQKVEFLVSFYNNEISEKSEIFDDQFSVERPDGSNFTLKIRSTKLEDSAMYFCASSPRDSYEQYFGPGTRLTVT.

This CDR3 reads CASSLTGGLSSYGYTF. The DNA of the CDR3 is TGCGCCAGCAGCTTAACAGGGGGATTGTCTAGCTATGGCTACACCTTC. The gene calls are TRBV5-1 and TRBJ1-2, with TRBD1 identical over 8 bases. The germline CDR1 and CDR2 sequences are SGHRS and YFSETQ. The CDR3 loop spans 16 amino acids. The V and J ends lost 2 bases and 4 bases, in that order; junction bases with no gene match: 10.

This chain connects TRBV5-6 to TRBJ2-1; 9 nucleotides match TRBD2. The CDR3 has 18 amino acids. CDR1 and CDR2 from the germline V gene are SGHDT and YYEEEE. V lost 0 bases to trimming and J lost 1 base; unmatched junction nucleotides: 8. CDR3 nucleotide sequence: TGTGCCAGCAGCTTGGGCCCCCCCGCGGGGGGGTCCTACAATGAGCAGTTCTTC. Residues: CASSLGPPAGGSYNEQFF.